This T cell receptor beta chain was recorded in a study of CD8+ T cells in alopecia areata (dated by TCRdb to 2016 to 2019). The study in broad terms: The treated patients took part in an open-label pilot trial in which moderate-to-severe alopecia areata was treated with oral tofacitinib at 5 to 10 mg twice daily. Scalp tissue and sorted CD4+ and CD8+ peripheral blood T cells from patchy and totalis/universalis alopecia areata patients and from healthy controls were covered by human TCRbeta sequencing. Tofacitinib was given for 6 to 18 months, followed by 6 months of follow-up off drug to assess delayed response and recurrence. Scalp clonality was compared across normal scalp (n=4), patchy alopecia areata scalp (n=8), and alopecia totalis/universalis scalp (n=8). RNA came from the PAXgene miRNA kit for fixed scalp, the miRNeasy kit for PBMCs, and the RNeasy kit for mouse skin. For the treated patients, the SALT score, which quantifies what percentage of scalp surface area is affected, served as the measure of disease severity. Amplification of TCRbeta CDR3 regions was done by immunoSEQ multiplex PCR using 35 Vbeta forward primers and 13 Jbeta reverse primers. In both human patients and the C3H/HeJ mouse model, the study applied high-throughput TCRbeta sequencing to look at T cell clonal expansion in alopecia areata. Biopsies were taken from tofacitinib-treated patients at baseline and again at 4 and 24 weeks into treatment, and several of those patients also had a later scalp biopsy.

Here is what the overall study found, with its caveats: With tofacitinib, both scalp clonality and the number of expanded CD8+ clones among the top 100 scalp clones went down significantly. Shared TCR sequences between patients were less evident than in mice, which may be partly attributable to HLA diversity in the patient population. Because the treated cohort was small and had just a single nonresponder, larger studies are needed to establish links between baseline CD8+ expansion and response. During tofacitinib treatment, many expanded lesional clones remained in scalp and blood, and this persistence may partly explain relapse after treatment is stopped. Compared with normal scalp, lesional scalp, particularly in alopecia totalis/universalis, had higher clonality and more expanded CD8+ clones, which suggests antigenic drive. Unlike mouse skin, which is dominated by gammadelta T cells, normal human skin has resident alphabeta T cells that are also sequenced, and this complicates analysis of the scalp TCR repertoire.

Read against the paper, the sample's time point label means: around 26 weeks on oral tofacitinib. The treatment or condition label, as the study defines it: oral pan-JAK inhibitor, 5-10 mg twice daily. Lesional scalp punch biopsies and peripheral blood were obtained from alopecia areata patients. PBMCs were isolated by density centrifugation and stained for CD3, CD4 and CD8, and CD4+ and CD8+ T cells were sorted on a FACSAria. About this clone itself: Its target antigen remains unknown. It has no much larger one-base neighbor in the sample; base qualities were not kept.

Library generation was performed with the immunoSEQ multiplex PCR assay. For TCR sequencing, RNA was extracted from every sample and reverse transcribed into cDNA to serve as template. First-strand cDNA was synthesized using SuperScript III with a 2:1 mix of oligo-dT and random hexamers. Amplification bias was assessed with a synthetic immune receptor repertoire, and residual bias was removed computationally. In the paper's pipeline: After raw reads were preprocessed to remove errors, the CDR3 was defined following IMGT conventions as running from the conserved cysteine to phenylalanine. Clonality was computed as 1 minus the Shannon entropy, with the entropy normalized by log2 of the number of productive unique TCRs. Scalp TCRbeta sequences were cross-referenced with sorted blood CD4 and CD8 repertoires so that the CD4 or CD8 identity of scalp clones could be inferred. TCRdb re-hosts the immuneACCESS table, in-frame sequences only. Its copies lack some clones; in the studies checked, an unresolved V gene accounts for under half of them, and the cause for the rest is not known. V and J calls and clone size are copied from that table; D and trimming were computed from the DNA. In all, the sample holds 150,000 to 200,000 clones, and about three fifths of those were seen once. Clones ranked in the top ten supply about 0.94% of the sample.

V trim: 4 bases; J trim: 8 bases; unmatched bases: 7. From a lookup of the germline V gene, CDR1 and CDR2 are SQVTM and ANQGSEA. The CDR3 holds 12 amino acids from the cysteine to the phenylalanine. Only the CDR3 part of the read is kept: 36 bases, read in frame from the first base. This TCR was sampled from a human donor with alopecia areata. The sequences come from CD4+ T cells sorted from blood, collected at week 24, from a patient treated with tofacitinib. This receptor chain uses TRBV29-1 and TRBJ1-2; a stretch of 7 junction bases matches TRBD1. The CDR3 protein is CSVGDSQTGYTF. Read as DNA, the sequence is TGCAGCGTTGGGGACAGCCAAACGGGCTACACCTTC.